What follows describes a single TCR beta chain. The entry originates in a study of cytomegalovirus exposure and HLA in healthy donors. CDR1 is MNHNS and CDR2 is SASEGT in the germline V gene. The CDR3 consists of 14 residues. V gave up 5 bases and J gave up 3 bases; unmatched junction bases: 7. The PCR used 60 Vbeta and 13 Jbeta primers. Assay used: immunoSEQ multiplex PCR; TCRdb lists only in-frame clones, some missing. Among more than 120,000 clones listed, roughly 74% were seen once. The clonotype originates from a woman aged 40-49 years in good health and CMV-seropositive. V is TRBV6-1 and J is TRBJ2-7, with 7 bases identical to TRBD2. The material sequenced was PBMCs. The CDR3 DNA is TGTGCCAGCAGTCCTAGCGGTTTTCGCTACGAGCAGTACTTC. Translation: CASSPSGFRYEQYF.